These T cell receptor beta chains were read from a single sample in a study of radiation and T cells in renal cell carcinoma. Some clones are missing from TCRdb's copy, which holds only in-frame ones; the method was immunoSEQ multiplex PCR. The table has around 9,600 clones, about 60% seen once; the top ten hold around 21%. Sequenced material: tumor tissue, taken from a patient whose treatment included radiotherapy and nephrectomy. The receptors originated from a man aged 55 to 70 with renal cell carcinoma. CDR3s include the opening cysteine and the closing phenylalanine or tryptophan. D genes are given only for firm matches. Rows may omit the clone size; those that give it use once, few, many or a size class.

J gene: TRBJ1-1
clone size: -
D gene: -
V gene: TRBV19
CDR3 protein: CASKGPQQRDTEAFF
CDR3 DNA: TGTGCCAGTAAAGGACCCCAACAGAGGGACACTGAAGCTTTCTTT

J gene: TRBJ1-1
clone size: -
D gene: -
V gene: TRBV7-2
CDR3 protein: CASSLLRGNTEAFF
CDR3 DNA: TGTGCCAGCAGCTTACTGCGGGGAAACACTGAAGCTTTCTTT

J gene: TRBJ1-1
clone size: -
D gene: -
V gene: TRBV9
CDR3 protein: CASTNWGTEAFF
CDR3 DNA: TGTGCCAGCACAAATTGGGGTACTGAAGCTTTCTTT

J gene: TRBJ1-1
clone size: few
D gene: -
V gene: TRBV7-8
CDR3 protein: CASSLGAGSDTEAFF
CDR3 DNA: TGTGCCAGCAGCTTAGGGGCAGGGAGCGACACTGAAGCTTTCTTT

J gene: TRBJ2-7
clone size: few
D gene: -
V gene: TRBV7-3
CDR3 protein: CASSLVQGREQYF
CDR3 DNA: TGTGCCAGCAGCTTAGTCCAGGGTCGCGAGCAGTACTTC

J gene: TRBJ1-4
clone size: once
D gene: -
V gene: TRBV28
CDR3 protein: CASSMTVIATNEKLFF
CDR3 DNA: TGTGCCAGCAGTATGACAGTTATTGCAACTAATGAAAAACTGTTTTTT

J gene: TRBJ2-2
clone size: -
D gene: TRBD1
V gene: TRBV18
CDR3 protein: CASSFGQGNTGELFF
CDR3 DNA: TGTGCCAGCTCATTCGGACAGGGGAACACCGGGGAGCTGTTTTTT

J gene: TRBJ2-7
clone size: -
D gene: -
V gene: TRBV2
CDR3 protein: CASRERQFGASEQYF
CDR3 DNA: TGTGCCAGCAGAGAACGACAATTCGGAGCCAGCGAGCAGTACTTC

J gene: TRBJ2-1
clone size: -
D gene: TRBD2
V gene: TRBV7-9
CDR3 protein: CASSLSTGPSGSLHNEQFF
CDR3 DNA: TGTGCCAGCAGCTTAAGTACAGGGCCTAGCGGGAGTCTCCACAATGAGCAGTTCTTC

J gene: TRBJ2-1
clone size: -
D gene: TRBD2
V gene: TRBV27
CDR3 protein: CASSREAGAMDNEQFF
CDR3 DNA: TGTGCCAGCAGTCGAGAAGCGGGAGCTATGGACAATGAGCAGTTCTTC

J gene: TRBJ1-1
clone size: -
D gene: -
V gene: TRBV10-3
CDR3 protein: CATTQGLGTEAFF
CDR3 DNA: TGTGCCACCACACAGGGTTTGGGGACTGAAGCTTTCTTT

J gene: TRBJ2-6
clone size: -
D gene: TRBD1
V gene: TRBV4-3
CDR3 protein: CASSQDHHPTGAAGANVLTF
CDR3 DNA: TGCGCCAGCAGCCAAGATCATCATCCGACAGGGGCCGCTGGGGCCAACGTCCTGACTTTC

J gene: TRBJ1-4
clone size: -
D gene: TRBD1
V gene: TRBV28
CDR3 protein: CASSPGTVNEKLFF
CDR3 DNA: TGTGCCAGCAGTCCCGGGACAGTTAATGAAAAACTGTTTTTT

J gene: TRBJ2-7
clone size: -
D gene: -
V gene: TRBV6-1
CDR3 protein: CASSVDVGVYEQYF
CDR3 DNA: TGTGCCAGCAGTGTAGACGTCGGGGTTTACGAGCAGTACTTC

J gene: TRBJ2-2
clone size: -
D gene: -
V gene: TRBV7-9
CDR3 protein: CASRPGPNTGELFF
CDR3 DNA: TGTGCCAGCAGGCCGGGTCCTAACACCGGGGAGCTGTTTTTT

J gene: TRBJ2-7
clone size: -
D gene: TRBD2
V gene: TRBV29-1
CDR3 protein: CSVAGGRYEQYF
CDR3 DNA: TGCAGCGTTGCGGGGGGGCGCTACGAGCAGTACTTC

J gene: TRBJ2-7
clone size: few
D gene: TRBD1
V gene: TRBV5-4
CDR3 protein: CASSSRDRVSYEQYF
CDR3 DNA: TGTGCCAGCAGCTCCCGGGACAGGGTGTCCTACGAGCAGTACTTC

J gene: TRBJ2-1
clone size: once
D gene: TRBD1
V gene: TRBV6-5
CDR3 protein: CASSHRDRRYNEQFF
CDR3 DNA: TGTGCCAGCAGTCACCGGGACAGAAGGTACAATGAGCAGTTCTTC

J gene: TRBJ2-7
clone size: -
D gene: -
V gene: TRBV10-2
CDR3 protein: CASTPLQGAYEQYF
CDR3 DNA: TGCGCCAGCACTCCACTTCAGGGTGCCTACGAGCAGTACTTC

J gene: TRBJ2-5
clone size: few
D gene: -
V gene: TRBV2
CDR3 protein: CASRPGLQETQYF
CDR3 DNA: TGTGCCAGCAGGCCGGGCCTTCAAGAGACCCAGTACTTC

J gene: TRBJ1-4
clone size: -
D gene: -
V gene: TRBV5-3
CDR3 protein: CARSILQVRNEKLFF
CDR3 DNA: TGTGCCAGAAGCATTCTTCAGGTGAGAAATGAAAAACTGTTTTTT

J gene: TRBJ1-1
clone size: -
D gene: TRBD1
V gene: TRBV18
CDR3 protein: CASSPGQGAEAFF
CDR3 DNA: TGTGCCAGCTCACCGGGACAGGGGGCTGAAGCTTTCTTT

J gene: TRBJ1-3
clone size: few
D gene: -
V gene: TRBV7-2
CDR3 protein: CASSLRGPNLGNTIYF
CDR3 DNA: TGTGCCAGCAGCTTAAGGGGACCGAACCTTGGAAACACCATATATTTT

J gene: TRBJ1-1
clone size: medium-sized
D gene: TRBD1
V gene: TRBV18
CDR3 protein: CASSLGQGAAEAFF
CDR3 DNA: TGTGCCAGCTCATTGGGACAGGGGGCGGCTGAAGCTTTCTTT

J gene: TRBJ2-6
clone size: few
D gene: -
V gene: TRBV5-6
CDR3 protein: CASDSNNSQSRANVLTF
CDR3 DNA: TGTGCCAGCGATTCGAACAATAGTCAAAGTCGGGCCAACGTCCTGACTTTC

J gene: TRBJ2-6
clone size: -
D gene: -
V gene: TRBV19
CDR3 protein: CASSSLVISGANVLTF
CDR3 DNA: TGTGCCAGTAGTTCGCTAGTAATTTCTGGGGCCAACGTCCTGACTTTC

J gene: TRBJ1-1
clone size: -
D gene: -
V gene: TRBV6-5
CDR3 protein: CASSKIQGGAEAFF
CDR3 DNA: TGTGCCAGCAGTAAAATCCAGGGAGGGGCTGAAGCTTTCTTT

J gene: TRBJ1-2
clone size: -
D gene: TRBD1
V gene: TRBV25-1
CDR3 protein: CASSDSGQPGVYGYTF
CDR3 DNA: TGTGCCAGCAGCGACTCGGGACAGCCTGGGGTTTATGGCTACACCTTC

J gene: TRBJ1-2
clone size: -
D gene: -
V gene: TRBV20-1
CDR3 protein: CSASPNYGYTF
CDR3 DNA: TGCAGTGCTAGTCCTAACTATGGCTACACCTTC

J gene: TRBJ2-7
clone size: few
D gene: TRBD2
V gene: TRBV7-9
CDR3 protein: CASSLVSGRVYEQYF
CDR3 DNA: TGTGCCAGCAGCTTAGTTAGCGGGAGGGTCTACGAGCAGTACTTC

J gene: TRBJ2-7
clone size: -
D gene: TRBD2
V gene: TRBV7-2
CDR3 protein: CASSRGAGGQYYEQYF
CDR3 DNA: TGTGCCAGCAGCCGAGGGGCGGGAGGTCAATACTACGAGCAGTACTTC

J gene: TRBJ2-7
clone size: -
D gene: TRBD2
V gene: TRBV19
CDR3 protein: CASSPLAASSYEQYF
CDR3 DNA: TGTGCCAGTAGTCCTCTAGCGGCTAGCTCCTACGAGCAGTACTTC